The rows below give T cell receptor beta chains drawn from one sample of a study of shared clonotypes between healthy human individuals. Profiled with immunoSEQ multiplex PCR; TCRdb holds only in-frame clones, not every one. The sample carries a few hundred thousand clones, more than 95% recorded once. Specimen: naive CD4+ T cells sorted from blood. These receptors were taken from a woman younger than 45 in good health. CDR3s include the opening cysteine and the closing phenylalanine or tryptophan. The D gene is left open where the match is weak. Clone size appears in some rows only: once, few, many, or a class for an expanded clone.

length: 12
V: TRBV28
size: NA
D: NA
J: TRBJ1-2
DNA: TGTGCCAGCAGTTTCCAGGAAGAGGGCTACACCTTC
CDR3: CASSFQEEGYTF

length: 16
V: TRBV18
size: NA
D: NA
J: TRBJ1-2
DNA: TGTGCCAGCTCACCTTTCGACCGAGAAGCTAACTATGGCTACACCTTC
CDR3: CASSPFDREANYGYTF

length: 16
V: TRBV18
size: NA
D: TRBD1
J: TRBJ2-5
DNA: TGTGCCAGCTCACAGAGGACAGGGAGCTACCAAGAGACCCAGTACTTC
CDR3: CASSQRTGSYQETQYF

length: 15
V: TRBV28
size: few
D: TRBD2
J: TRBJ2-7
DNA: TGTGCCAGCAGTCTTGCAAGCGGGAGATCTTGGGAGCAGTACTTC
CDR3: CASSLASGRSWEQYF

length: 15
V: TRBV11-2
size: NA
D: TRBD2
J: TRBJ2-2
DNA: TGTGCCAGCAGCCCGACTAGCGGTTACACCGGGGAGCTGTTTTTT
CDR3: CASSPTSGYTGELFF

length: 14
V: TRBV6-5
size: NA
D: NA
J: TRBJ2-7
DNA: TGTGCCACTCGAAAGGGGCGGTCAGGCTACGAGCAGTACTTC
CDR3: CATRKGRSGYEQYF

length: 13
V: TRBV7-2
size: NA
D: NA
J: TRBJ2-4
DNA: TGTGCCAGCAGCTTAGGGGGTGGAAACATTCAGTACTTC
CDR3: CASSLGGGNIQYF

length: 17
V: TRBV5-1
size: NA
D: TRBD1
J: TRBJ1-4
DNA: TGCGCCAGCAGCTTAAGGGGACAGACCTCAACTAATGAAAAACTGTTTTTT
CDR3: CASSLRGQTSTNEKLFF

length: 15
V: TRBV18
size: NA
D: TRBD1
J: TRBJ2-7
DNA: TGTGCCAGCTCGTATTCCGGGACAGGGTCTCCCGAGCAGTACTTC
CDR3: CASSYSGTGSPEQYF

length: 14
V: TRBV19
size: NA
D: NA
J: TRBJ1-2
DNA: TGTGCCAGTAGTAGTACCGGGATTAACTATGGCTACACCTTC
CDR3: CASSSTGINYGYTF

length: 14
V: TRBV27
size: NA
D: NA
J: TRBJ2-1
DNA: TGTGCCAGCACCCTGTTTTGGAGGTCCGCTGAGCAGTTCTTC
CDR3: CASTLFWRSAEQFF

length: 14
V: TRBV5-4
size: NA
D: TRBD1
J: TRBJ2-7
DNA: TGTGCCAGCAGCTACGGACAGGGGGGGGACGAGCAGTACTTC
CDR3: CASSYGQGGDEQYF

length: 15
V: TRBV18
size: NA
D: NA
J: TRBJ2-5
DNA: TGTGCCAGCTCACCGGGGGACGCGGGAATAGAGACCCAGTACTTC
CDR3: CASSPGDAGIETQYF

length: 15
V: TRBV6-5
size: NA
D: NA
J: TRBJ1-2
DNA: TGTGCCAGCAGTTACTCGACGATGGGTAACTATGGCTACACCTTC
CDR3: CASSYSTMGNYGYTF